This TCR beta chain comes out of a study of Graves' ophthalmopathy and Graves' hyperthyroidism. Study observations and caveats: Built on 13 signatures, a model told ophthalmopathy apart from stable hyperthyroidism with about 88% sensitivity and 70% to 82% specificity.

Stable hyperthyroidism meant no ophthalmopathy within 18 months of follow-up. Trimming shortened V by 2 bases and J by 5 bases, and 10 bases separated the two germline ends. There are 14 residues in the CDR3. The V gene's germline CDR1 is MGHRA and CDR2 YSYEKL. Amplified TCR beta CDR3 regions were obtained using RNA transcripts as template. RT-PCR was first run with HTBI primers, then multiplex PCR in a second round. TCRdb re-called the multiplex PCR reads through MiXCR, storing one row per CDR3 protein. The sample lists 600,000 to 650,000 distinct CDR3 sequences; approximately 22% were seen once. Comments on this clonotype: Its antigen is undetermined.

This rearrangement joins TRBV4-1 to TRBJ1-5, with D uncertain. Source material: peripheral blood. The TCR was taken from a woman aged 18-29 years with stable Graves' hyperthyroidism. Some clones in this sample may be carry-over from other donors' samples. The CDR3 bases are TGCGCCAGCAGCCAATCGGGAAATGATCAGCCCCAGCATTTT. Residues: CASSQSGNDQPQHF.